This T cell receptor beta chain was sequenced for a study of OX40 agonist ivuxolimab in advanced cancers. Whole-study findings and limits: Researchers did not establish what antigens the expanded peripheral T cells target.

About this clone: No antigen is known for it.

TCRdb's table, derived via immunoSEQ multiplex PCR, lists solely in-frame clones and lacks some. The table shows roughly 120,000 clones, with over 85% occurring only once. Material: CD4+ or CD8+ T cells sorted from blood, obtained in a trial of the OX40 agonist ivuxolimab. The sequence was collected from an adult with an advanced solid tumor such as melanoma, head and neck, liver or kidney cancer.

CDR3 nucleotide sequence: TGTGCCAGCAGCCGCCACTACGAGCAGTACTTC. This sequence encodes CASSRHYEQYF. The J gene is TRBJ2-7, the V gene TRBV7-8, with D unclear. The CDR3 is 11 residues long. CDR1 SGHVS and CDR2 FQNEAQ come from the germline V gene. Deletions cut 5 bases from V and 3 bases from J, with 5 bases between. Variable domain in full (rest from reference TRBV7-8 and TRBJ2-7): GAGVSQSPRYKVAKRGQDVALRCDPISGHVSLFWYQQALGQGPEFLTYFQNEAQLDKSGLPSDRFFAERPEGSVSTLKIQRTQQEDSAVYLCASSRHYEQYFGPGTRLTVT.